The 7 T cell receptor beta chains in this list originate from one sample, sequenced in a study of blood T cell repertoires in COVID-19. TCRdb keeps only in-frame clones here, not all; method: immunoSEQ multiplex PCR. The data contain fewer than 500,000 clones, about 90% of them singletons. Input material: peripheral blood. These receptors were obtained from a young man with COVID-19, enrolled during active disease.

This clone showed up just once. V gene TRBV7-8 combines with J gene TRBJ1-1, with D maybe TRBD1 (6 bases). V was shortened by 5 bases and J by 5 bases, with 18 bases between the two germline ends. CDR1 SGHVS and CDR2 FQNEAQ come from the germline V gene. This CDR3 has 15 amino acids. CDR3 in DNA: TGTGCCAGCAGCCTGGTCAACAGGGAATTAACTGAAGCTTTCTTT. It encodes CASSLVNRELTEAFF.

This chain uses TRBV10-2 with TRBJ2-1; D call uncertain. V lost 4 bases to trimming and J lost 6 bases, with 4 bases between them. This CDR3 is 11 amino acids long. Per germline, CDR1 WSHSY and CDR2 SAAADI. CDR3 DNA: TGCGCCAGCAGTGCTGTCAATGAGCAGTTCTTC. It is translated as CASSAVNEQFF.

This clone has just one count. The V gene is TRBV2, the J gene TRBJ1-1, with 10 nucleotides matching TRBD1. Germline assignment: CDR1 SNHLY and CDR2 FYNNEI. The trim removed 6 bases at V and 6 bases at J, leaving 7 bases unmatched. The CDR3 contains 14 residues. The CDR3 sequence: CASSLDRGIPEAFF. DNA for the CDR3: TGTGCCAGCAGCTTGGACAGGGGGATCCCTGAAGCTTTCTTT.

The chain combines TRBV20-1 with TRBJ1-2; D is unclear. CDR1 and CDR2 (germline): DFQATT, SNEGSKA (reference sequence). The CDR3 runs to 11 residues. Trimming removed 0 bases from V and 5 bases from J, with 4 bases in between. This CDR3 is CSARDQYGYTF. The CDR3 DNA reads as TGCAGTGCTAGAGATCAGTATGGCTACACCTTC.

The chain employs TRBV5-1 and TRBJ2-7, with TRBD2 identical over 7 bases. The CDR3 length is 15 residues. With V trimmed by 2 bases and J by 4 bases, 9 bases remained unmatched. Germline lookup yields CDR1 SGHRS and CDR2 YFSETQ. In DNA, the CDR3 is TGCGCCAGCAGCTTATTGCTTGCGGGAGAGTACGAGCAGTACTTC. The encoded protein is CASSLLLAGEYEQYF.

The chain combines TRBV3-1 (or the pseudogene TRBV3-2) with TRBJ2-2; 7 nucleotides align to TRBD1. Germline CDR1 LGHDT, CDR2 YNNKEL (reference sequence). The junction had 8 bases not matched to a gene; V was cut back by 3 bases and J by 7 bases. The CDR3 loop spans 15 amino acids. CDR3 loop: CASSHWQGVIGELFF. The CDR3 coding sequence is TGTGCCAGCAGCCACTGGCAGGGGGTGATCGGGGAGCTGTTTTTT.

The V and J genes are TRBV9 and TRBJ2-1; 9 bases align to TRBD2. Trimming cost V 0 bases and J 9 bases; bases outside gene matches: 13. This CDR3 has 17 residues. The germline CDR1 and CDR2 sequences are SGDLS and YYNGEE. CDR3 sequence: CASSVVSVGGGAAEQFF. Here the CDR3 DNA reads TGTGCCAGCAGCGTAGTTTCAGTGGGCGGGGGGGCCGCTGAGCAGTTCTTC.